This T cell receptor (beta chain) was identified during a study of cytomegalovirus exposure and HLA in healthy donors. Researchers ran the PCR with 60 Vbeta and 13 Jbeta primers. Sequenced by immunoSEQ multiplex PCR; TCRdb stores in-frame clones only, minus some. This sample has some 76,000 clones, with about 81% found just once. CDR1 and CDR2 (germline): MDHEN, SYDVKM. V was cut by 3 bases and J by 3 bases, with 12 bases left in between. The CDR3 is made up of 15 amino acids. The clonotype was recovered from a woman aged 40 to 50 in good health and CMV-seropositive. The chain has TRBV28 and TRBJ1-5, with unresolved D. Material: PBMCs. The DNA for the CDR3 is TGTGCCAGCAGTTTCACCGACGGGTACAATCAGCCCCAGCATTTT. Amino acids: CASSFTDGYNQPQHF.